This TCR beta chain was sequenced in a study of CD8+ T cells in alopecia areata. The CDR3 has 15 residues. Trimming took 5 bases from V and 4 from J; bases not matched to a gene: 7. CDR1 is SGHDN and CDR2 is FVKESK in the germline V gene. RNA, once extracted, was reverse transcribed into cDNA for use as the sequencing template. TCRdb's table, derived via immunoSEQ multiplex PCR, lists solely in-frame clones and lacks some. Of 150,000 to 200,000 clones in the sample, 55% were seen once. The sample comprised CD4+ T cells sorted from blood. J is TRBJ2-1 and V is TRBV14; 8 positions match TRBD1. This TCR was recovered from a human donor in good health. CDR3 bases: TGTGCCAGCAGCAGAAGGACAGGGAAATACAATGAGCAGTTCTTC. Its translation is CASSRRTGKYNEQFF.